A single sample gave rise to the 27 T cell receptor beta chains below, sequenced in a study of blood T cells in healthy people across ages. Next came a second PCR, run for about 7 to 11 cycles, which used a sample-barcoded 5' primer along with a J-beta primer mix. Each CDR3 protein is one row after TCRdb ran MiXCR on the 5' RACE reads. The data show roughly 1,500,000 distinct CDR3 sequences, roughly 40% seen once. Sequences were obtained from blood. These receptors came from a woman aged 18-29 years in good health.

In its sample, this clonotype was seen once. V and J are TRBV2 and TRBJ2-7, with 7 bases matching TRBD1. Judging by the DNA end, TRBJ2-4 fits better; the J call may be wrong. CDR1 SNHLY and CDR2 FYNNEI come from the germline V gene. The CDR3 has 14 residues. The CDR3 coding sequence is TGTGCCAGCAGGGGGACAGAAAAGGCAAACATTCAGTACTTC. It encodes CASRGTEKANIQYF.

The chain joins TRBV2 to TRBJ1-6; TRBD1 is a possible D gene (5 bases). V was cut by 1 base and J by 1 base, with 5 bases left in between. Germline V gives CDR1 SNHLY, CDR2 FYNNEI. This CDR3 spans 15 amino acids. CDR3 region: CASSEGQSYNSPLHF. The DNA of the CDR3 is TGTGCCAGCAGTGAAGGACAGTCCTATAATTCACCCCTCCACTTT.

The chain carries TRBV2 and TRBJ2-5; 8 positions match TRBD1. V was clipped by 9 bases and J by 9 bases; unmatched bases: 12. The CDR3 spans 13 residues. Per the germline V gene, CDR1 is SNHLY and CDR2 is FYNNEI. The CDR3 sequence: CARRTGNMGAQYF. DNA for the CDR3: TGTGCCAGGCGGACAGGGAACATGGGGGCCCAGTACTTC. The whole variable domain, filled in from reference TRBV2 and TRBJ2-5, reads EPEVTQTPSHQVTQMGQEVILRCVPISNHLYFYWYRQILGQKVEFLVSFYNNEISEKSEIFDDQFSVERPDGSNFTLKIRSTKLEDSAMYFCARRTGNMGAQYFGPGTRLLVL.

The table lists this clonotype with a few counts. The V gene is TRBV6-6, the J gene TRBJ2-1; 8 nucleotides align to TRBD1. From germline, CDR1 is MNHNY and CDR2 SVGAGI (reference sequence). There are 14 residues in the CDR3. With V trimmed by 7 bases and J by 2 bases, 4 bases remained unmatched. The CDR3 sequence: CASNLDRAYNEQFF. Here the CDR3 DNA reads TGTGCCAGCAACCTGGACAGGGCCTACAATGAGCAGTTCTTC.

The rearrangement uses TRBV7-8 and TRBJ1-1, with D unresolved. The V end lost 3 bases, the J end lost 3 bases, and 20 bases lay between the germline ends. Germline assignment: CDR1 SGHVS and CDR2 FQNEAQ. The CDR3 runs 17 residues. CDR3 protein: CASSLRPWGGSDTEAFF. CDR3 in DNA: TGTGCCAGCAGCTTGCGGCCATGGGGTGGCTCAGACACTGAAGCTTTCTTT.

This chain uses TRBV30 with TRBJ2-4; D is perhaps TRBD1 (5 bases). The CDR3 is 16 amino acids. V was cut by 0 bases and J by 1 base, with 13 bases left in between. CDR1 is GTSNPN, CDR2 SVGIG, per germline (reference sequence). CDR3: CAWSVLIRDAKNIQYF. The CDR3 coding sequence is TGTGCCTGGAGTGTACTGATCAGGGATGCCAAAAACATTCAGTACTTC.

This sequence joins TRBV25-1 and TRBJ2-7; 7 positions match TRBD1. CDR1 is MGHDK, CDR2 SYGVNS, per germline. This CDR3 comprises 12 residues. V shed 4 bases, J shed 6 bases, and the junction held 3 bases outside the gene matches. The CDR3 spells CASSAGGGEQYF. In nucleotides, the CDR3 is TGTGCCAGCAGTGCAGGGGGTGGCGAGCAGTACTTC.

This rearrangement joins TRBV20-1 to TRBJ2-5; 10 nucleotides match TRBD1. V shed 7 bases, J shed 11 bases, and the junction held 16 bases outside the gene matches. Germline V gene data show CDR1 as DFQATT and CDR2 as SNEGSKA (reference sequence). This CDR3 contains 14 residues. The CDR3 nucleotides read TGCAGTGTTCAACCGGGACAGGGGTTTCATGAGCAGTACTTC. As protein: CSVQPGQGFHEQYF.

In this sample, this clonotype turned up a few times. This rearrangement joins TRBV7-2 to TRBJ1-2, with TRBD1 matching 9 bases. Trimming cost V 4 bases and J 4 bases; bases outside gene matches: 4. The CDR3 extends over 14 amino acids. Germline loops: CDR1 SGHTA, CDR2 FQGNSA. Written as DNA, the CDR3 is TGTGCCAGCAGCTCCAAGACAGGGGGCTATGGCTACACCTTC. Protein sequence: CASSSKTGGYGYTF.

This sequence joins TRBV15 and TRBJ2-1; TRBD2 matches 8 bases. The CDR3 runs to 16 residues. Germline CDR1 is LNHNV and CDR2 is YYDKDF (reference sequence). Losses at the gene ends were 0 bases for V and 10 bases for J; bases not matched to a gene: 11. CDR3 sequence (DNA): TGTGCCACCAGCAGAGATCGGATTGAGCGGGGGATAGAGCAGTTCTTC. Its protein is CATSRDRIERGIEQFF.

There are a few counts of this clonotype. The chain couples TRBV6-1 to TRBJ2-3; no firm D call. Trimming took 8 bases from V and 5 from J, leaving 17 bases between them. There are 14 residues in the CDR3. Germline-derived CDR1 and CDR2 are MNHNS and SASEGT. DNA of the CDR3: TGTGCCAGCGTAGTGCTAGATCCTCGAGATACGCAGTATTTT. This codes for CASVVLDPRDTQYF.

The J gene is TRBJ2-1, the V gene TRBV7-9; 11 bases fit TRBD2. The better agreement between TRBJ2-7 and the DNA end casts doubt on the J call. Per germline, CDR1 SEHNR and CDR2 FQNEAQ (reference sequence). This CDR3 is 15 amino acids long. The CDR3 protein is CASSFPGLADNEQYF. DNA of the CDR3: TGTGCCAGCAGCTTCCCGGGACTAGCGGACAATGAGCAGTACTTC.

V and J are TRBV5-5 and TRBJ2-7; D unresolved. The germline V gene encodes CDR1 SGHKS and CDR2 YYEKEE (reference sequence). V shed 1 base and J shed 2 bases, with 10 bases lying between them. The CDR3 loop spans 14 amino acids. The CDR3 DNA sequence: TGTGCCAGCAGCTTGACTTGGGCCACCTACGAGCAGTACTTC. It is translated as CASSLTWATYEQYF.

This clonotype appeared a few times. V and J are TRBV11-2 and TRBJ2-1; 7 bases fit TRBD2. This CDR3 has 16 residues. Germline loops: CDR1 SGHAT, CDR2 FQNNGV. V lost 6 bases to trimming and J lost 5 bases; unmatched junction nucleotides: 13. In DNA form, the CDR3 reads TGTGCCAGCAGGCGCCTTAGCGGGTTCTCGAACAATGAGCAGTTCTTC. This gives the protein CASRRLSGFSNNEQFF.

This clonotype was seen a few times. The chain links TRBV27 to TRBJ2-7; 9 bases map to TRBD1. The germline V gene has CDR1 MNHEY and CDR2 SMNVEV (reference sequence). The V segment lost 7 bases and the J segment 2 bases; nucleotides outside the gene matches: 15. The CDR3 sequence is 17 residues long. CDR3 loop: CASKPGQGNLDTYEQYF. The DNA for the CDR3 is TGTGCCAGCAAACCGGGACAGGGCAACTTAGACACCTACGAGCAGTACTTC.

The DNA of the CDR3 is TGTGCCAGCTCACCACGGCCGGATCATACCGGGGAGCTGTTTTTT. This sequence encodes CASSPRPDHTGELFF. V usage is TRBV18 and J usage is TRBJ2-2; D gene unclear. The CDR3 spans 15 residues. Germline V gene data show CDR1 as KGHSH and CDR2 as LQKENI. V lost 1 base and J lost 5, with 11 bases in between.

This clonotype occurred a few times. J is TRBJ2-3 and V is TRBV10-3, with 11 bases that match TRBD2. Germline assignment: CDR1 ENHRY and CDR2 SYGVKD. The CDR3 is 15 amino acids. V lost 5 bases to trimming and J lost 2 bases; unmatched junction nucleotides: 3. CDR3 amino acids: CAISTSGGSTDTQYF. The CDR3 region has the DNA TGTGCCATCAGTACTAGCGGGGGATCCACAGATACGCAGTATTTT.

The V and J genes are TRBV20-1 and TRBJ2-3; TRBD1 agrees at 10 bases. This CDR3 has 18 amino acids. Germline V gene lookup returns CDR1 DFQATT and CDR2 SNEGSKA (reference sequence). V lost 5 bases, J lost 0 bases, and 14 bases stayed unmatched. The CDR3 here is CSAFSAGRQGASTDTQYF. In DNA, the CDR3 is TGCAGTGCTTTTTCCGCCGGAAGACAGGGGGCGAGCACAGATACGCAGTATTTT.

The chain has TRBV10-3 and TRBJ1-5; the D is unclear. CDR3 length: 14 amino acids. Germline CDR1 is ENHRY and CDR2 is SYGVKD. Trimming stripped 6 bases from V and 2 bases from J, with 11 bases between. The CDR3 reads CAISRAQGNQPQHF. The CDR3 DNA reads TGTGCCATCAGCAGAGCCCAGGGCAATCAGCCCCAGCATTTT.

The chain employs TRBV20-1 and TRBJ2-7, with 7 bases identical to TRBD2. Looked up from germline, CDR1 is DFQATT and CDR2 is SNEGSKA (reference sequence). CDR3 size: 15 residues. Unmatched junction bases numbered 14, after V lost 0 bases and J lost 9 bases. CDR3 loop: CSARDQTGGGFGQYF. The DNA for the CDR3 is TGCAGTGCTAGAGATCAAACGGGAGGAGGTTTCGGGCAGTACTTC.

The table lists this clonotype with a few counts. The DNA for the CDR3 is TGTGCCAGCAGTTTGGGGGGAGTCCGTGGGGCCAACGTCCTGACTTTC. Its translation: CASSLGGVRGANVLTF. J is TRBJ2-6 and V is TRBV12-3 or TRBV12-4, with D possibly being TRBD2 (6 bases). Trimming removed 3 bases at V and 3 bases at J, with 12 bases between. This CDR3 is built from 16 residues.

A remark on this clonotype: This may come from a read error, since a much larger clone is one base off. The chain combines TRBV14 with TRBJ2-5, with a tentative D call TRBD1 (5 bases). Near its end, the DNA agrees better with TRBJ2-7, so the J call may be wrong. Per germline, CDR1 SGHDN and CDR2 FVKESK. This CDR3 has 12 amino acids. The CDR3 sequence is CASSRQLYEQYF. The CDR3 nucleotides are TGTGCCAGCAGCCGACAGCTCTACGAGCAGTACTTC.

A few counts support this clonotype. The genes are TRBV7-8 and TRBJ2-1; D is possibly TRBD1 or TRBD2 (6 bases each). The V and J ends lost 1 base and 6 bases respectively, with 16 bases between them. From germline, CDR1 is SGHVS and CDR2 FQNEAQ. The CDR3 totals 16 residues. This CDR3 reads CASSLGATGAGNEQFF. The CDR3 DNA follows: TGTGCCAGCAGCTTAGGGGCTACGGGGGCGGGCAATGAGCAGTTCTTC. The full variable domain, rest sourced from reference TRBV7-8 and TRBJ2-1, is GAGVSQSPRYKVAKRGQDVALRCDPISGHVSLFWYQQALGQGPEFLTYFQNEAQLDKSGLPSDRFFAERPEGSVSTLKIQRTQQEDSAVYLCASSLGATGAGNEQFFGPGTRLTVL.

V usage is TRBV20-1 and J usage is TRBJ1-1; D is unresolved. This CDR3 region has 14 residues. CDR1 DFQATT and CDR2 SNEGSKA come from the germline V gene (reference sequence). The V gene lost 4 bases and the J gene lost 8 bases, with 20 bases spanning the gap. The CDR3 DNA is TGCAGTGCTACTCCGGGAGCCTCCGGCGGGGAAGCTTTCTTT. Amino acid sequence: CSATPGASGGEAFF.

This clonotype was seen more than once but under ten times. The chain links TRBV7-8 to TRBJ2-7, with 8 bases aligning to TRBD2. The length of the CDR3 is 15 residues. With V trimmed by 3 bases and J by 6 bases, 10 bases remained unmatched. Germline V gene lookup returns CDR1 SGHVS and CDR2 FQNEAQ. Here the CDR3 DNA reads TGTGCCAGCAGCTTTCGGGGGGGCCTAGGCCCCGAGCAGTACTTC. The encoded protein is CASSFRGGLGPEQYF.

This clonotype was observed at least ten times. CDR3 region: CSVDKGSYEQYF. DNA of the CDR3: TGCAGCGTTGATAAAGGGTCCTACGAGCAGTACTTC. The chain uses TRBV29-1 and TRBJ2-7; D unclear. The CDR3 has 12 amino acids. Germline V lookup: CDR1 SQVTM, CDR2 ANQGSEA. Trimming left V 3 bases short and J 1 base short, with 7 bases between.

CDR3 sequence reads: CASSKGCRPSGTGELFF. CDR3 sequence (DNA): TGTGCCAGCAGCAAAGGGTGTCGGCCTAGCGGGACCGGGGAGCTGTTTTTT. The chain combines TRBV21-1 with TRBJ2-2; the D call of TRBD2 is as the table states it, not checked on the DNA. TRBV21-1 is a listed pseudogene. The CDR3 runs 17 residues.